This T cell receptor beta chain was retrieved from a study of Graves' ophthalmopathy and Graves' hyperthyroidism. Study context: The authors defined stable hyperthyroidism as no ophthalmopathy within 18 months of follow-up.

Study-wide points: Prediction of ophthalmopathy progression reached about 71% sensitivity and roughly 72% specificity. Blood was where most expanded thyroid clonotypes above 0.001 frequency also turned up.

Amplification targeted the TCR beta CDR3 regions, with RNA transcripts as the source material. Following a first-round RT-PCR that used HTBI primers, a second-round multiplex PCR was carried out. TCRdb re-derived calls from the multiplex PCR reads in MiXCR, one entry per CDR3 protein. The table has over a million distinct CDR3 sequences, 35% to 45% seen once. The V segment lost 4 bases and the J segment 7 bases; nucleotides outside the gene matches: 10. Looked up from germline, CDR1 is SNHLY and CDR2 is FYNNEI. CDR3 size: 14 residues. This clonotype was observed a single time. Its cognate antigen is unknown. This may be a read error, as it is one base from a much larger clone.

The chain links TRBV2 to TRBJ2-7, with 7 bases fitting TRBD1. The sample was peripheral blood or thyroid tissue (not recorded which). This TCR came from an adult man with Graves' hyperthyroidism. As DNA, the CDR3 is TGTGCCAGCAGTGTACGGACAGGCATCGGGGAGCAGTACTTC. Translation: CASSVRTGIGEQYF.